The sequence of this T cell receptor (beta chain) was determined in a study of cytomegalovirus exposure and HLA in healthy donors (dated by TCRdb to 2016 to 2017). Regarding the study in general: According to an earlier analysis of 587 of the donors, 150 million to 200 million T cells yielded 90 million to 140 million unique TCR beta sequences and approximately 300 Gb of sequence data. About 300 gigabases of sequencing data and roughly 90 million unique TCR sequences were included in an early release covering roughly 600 HLA-typed donors. Among the approximately 400 genotyped donors, 81% belonged to the genetic ancestry cluster associated with self-reported Caucasian donors. The study aimed to test whether signatures of past pathogen exposure could be identified by cataloging public T cell receptors. The study profiled the T cell repertoires of under 850 subjects by immunosequencing and related them to cytomegalovirus serostatus. A separate validation cohort of 100 to 150 different subjects was used in addition to the 666-subject first cohort. High-throughput TCR immunosequencing, statistical association of individual TCRs with disease status, and machine learning were combined to predict cytomegalovirus infection status. A later analysis re-analyzed previously published TCR beta repertoires from roughly 690 donors and added high-resolution HLA genotyping to study TCR occurrence patterns. In the later analysis, no new phenotypic data were used to find candidate immune exposures; instead, reliance was placed on TCR beta sequences and their occurrence across donors. To decide whether each TCR beta V gene segment behaved as functional or pseudogenic, an earlier analysis of some 600 of the donors relied on high-throughput TCR beta sequencing. Donor age, sex, ethnicity and CMV serostatus were compiled together with the repertoire data. A later genetic analysis used genome-wide SNP genotypes for about three fifths of the roughly 700 donors, treating that subset as a discovery cohort. Every repertoire in the discovery cohort had been generated on one and the same sequencing platform. HLA typing included class I and class II loci at four-digit resolution. The number of donors typed differed by locus, with about 629-640 for A, B, C, DRB1 and DQB1, around 500 for DQA1, some 570 for DPA1, and some 450 for DPB1. Roughly 5 DR-DQ haplotypes were handled as single units for association and clustering because linkage in the cohort was strong. On average, 235,054 unique TCR beta nucleotide sequences were sequenced per donor among a few hundred genotyped donors of the cohort, with 15% to 20% of those sequences being non-productive. What the research found in general, with its limitations: Immune exposure information for the cohort was limited to CMV serostatus. Assigning TCR associations to individual alleles was difficult when HLA alleles, especially DR and DQ, strongly co-occurred. A few of the identified cytomegalovirus-associated TCR beta chains were confirmed in vitro to be specific for cytomegalovirus antigens. A further reported finding was that TCR beta sequences accurately predicted the HLA-A and HLA-B alleles for most subjects in the first cohort. A later genetic analysis associated a missense DCLRE1C variant with V-gene and J-gene trimming of TCR beta chains, and an independent cohort replicated the association. The authors suggested that the approach could potentially be extended to other disease states and immunological phenotypes. At a false discovery rate of 0.05, a later analysis linked some 18,000 TCR beta sequences to specific HLA alleles. A later analysis found that TCR association rates varied across HLA loci, with DRB1 alleles showing the most associated TCRs and HLA-C alleles the fewest. A later genetic analysis reported fewer N-insertions in productive TCRs among donors in an Asian-associated ancestry cluster than the roughly 620-donor mean. Correlated functional status among segregating V segments might be attributable to linkage disequilibrium, but an unknown experimental factor could not be ruled out. While some public TCRs were present in many individuals, most TCR sequences turned up only very rarely across donors. The cohort was sequenced for TCR beta chains only, and without alpha or paired-chain data the features that could be detected were limited. A group of highly shared sequence variants was considered likely to be a technical artifact of the sequencing pipeline. In an earlier analysis of 587 of the donors, most TCR beta V segments appeared in productive rearrangements about 90% or about 30% of the time, broadly matching IMGT annotations. The presence/absence analyses assumed that sequencing depth was roughly uniform across donors, and that assumption may not be true. Several of the top co-occurrence clusters appeared to be linked to parvovirus B19, influenza, CMV and Epstein-Barr virus, according to a later analysis. The study gave a list of roughly 150 TCR beta chains associated with cytomegalovirus. Because counts were too low, more than 15 rarely observed V segments, including chromosome 9 orphons, were excluded from the earlier analysis of around 640 of the donors. The classifier was reported to diagnose cytomegalovirus status with high specificity and sensitivity in both the original and validation cohorts. HLA typing was unavailable for some donors at each locus, so association tests used only the typed subset. In a later analysis, HLA-associated TCR beta chains were found to be more clonally expanded and to have lower generation probabilities than equally common non-associated chains. In a later analysis, most CMV-associated TCR beta chains were found to appear HLA-restricted, with HLA associations seemingly driven largely by CMV exposure. The 87-base-pair reads could not distinguish some IMGT-functional V segments, including TRBV6-2 and TRBV6-3, so those segments were excluded.

Reading from cysteine to phenylalanine, the CDR3 counts 12 amino acids. The sequence is cut down to CDR3 DNA, 36 bases in frame from base 1. CDR1 and CDR2, looked up from the germline V gene, are SGHTA and FQGTGA. Cut back by 5 bases and 7 bases, the V and J ends lie 11 bases apart. The library was prepared using the immunoSEQ multiplex PCR assay. For the multiplex PCR, a mixture combining 60 forward primers for TCR Vbeta segments and 13 reverse primers for TCR Jbeta segments was used. A multiplex PCR assay on genomic DNA amplified the CDR3 region of rearranged TCR beta genes. On the Illumina HiSeq System, the amplified TCR beta libraries were sequenced as 87-base-pair reads. Regarding the original processing steps: In a later analysis, tens of millions of unique TCR beta chains were counted across the approximately 620 repertoires, and about 9.9 million of these chains were shared by at least two donors. Raw reads were error-corrected and collapsed into unique sequences by a nearest-neighbor algorithm in which closely related sequences were merged to remove PCR and sequencing errors. V, D and J gene segments were assigned by aligning CDR3 sequences to IMGT reference sequences. For a sequence to be retained, a match of at least six nucleotides was required to both a V gene segment and a J gene segment. Rearrangements were called productive when the CDR3 lacked stop codons and stayed in frame with V and J; all others were non-productive. CDR3 was defined by IMGT convention, running from the second conserved V-encoded cysteine to the conserved J-encoded phenylalanine. The earlier analysis of 450 to 750 of the donors excluded any sequence lacking an unambiguous match to a single V gene segment. An earlier analysis of several hundred of the donors called V segments functional above 56.7% productive rearrangements and segregating when the between-donor standard deviation exceeded 5%. A statistical classification framework was developed to diagnose cytomegalovirus status using the catalog of TCR beta chain sequences. A later analysis assigned V and J genes by comparing TCR nucleotide sequences with IMGT/GENE-DB human TR gene sequences. The TCRdist pipeline was used in a later analysis to assign CDR3 sequences and most-parsimonious VDJ recombination scenarios. In a later analysis, each TCR beta chain was defined by its CDR3 amino acid sequence together with its V-gene family, and reads without a unique V-gene family were excluded. As a way to deal with suspected cross-contamination and a sequencing artifact, a later analysis dropped 450 to 700 nucleotide sequences that were highly shared and had low generation probability. A later analysis calculated a clonal expansion index for each public chain from normalized within-repertoire ranks of inferred template counts. In a later analysis, generation probabilities were computed using a VDJ recombination model fitted to out-of-frame rearrangements, and the results were checked against IGoR. Hypergeometric tests were used in a later analysis to score TCR-TCR, TCR-HLA and TCR-CMV co-occurrence, with a repertoire-size bias correction applied to the TCR pairs. False discovery rates were estimated in a later analysis by permuting HLA or CMV assignments 20 times. In a later analysis, co-occurring TCRs were grouped using DBSCAN, and TCRdist sequence similarity was added for clustering within HLA-allele-positive subsets. Repertoires with fewer than 30,000 or more than 120,000 public chains, plus five repertoires with anomalous nucleotide sharing, were excluded from co-occurrence clustering. Held by TCRdb, this immuneACCESS table contains in-frame sequences only and omits some clones. Under half of the omission traces to an unresolved V gene where checked; the cause of the rest is unknown. V and J calls and clone size are those listed in that table; D and trimming were worked out from the DNA. This sample is represented by around 140,000 clones; about 80% of them were singletons. The top ten clonotypes cover about 2.9% of the sample.

The cohort comprised more than 550 healthy bone marrow donors. At the time of sampling, every cohort member was nominally healthy, though immune exposures that went unrecorded were likely present. The donor tested CMV seronegative, placing the donor among the 350 or so seronegative members of the cohort. Each donor provided a peripheral blood sample, and peripheral blood mononuclear cells were used for TCR beta sequencing. The Qiagen DNeasy Blood Extraction Kit was used to extract genomic DNA from the blood cell samples. As regards this clone: The antigen it recognizes is unknown. No base qualities exist here, and no much larger clone lies one base off it.

The clonotype comes from a female donor in good health and CMV-seronegative. The sequenced sample consisted of PBMCs. The chain is made from TRBV7-3 and TRBJ1-2; no D gene call is confident. The base sequence is TGTGCCAGCAGCCCGGGATGGGGTGGCTACACCTTC. Translated, it reads CASSPGWGGYTF.